These 28 T cell receptor beta chains came from one sample sequenced in a study of graft-versus-host responses after intestinal transplantation (dated by TCRdb to 2020 to 2023). The sample's time point label, in plain terms: cells obtained before transplantation from donor or recipient. The method was the immunoSEQ multiplex PCR assay. Held by TCRdb, this immuneACCESS table contains in-frame sequences only and omits some clones. Under half of the omission traces to an unresolved V gene where checked; the cause of the rest is unknown. This sample comprises some 96,000 clones, about 88% of them detected only once. The leading ten clones occupy more than 0.75% of the sample. Which antigens these TCRs recognize remains unknown. This material consisted of unstimulated CD4+ T cells sorted from spleen or lymph node cells, taken before transplant. The receptor source for this set is a human donor who was the organ donor for an intestinal transplant.

This chain links TRBV7-8 with TRBJ1-5, with D perhaps matching TRBD1 (6 bases). V was shortened by 3 bases and J by 0 bases, with 12 bases between the two germline ends. The CDR3 loop spans 16 amino acids. The germline CDR1 and CDR2 sequences are SGHVS and FQNEAQ. CDR3 DNA: TGTGCCAGCAGCTTTTGGACAGACGTTAGCAATCAGCCCCAGCATTTT. It yields the protein CASSFWTDVSNQPQHF.

The chain joins TRBV7-2 to TRBJ2-3, with D perhaps matching TRBD2 (5 bases). Trimming removed 6 bases from V and 2 bases from J, with 12 bases in between. The CDR3 spans 14 residues. Per the germline V gene, CDR1 is SGHTA and CDR2 is FQGNSA. CDR3 amino acids: CASRRGYTTDTQYF. The CDR3 DNA sequence: TGTGCCAGCAGACGGGGATACACCACAGATACGCAGTATTTT.

The chain joins TRBV7-9 to TRBJ1-1; D remains unclear. V was clipped by 5 bases and J by 2 bases, with 9 bases between them. The CDR3 covers 13 residues. From germline, CDR1 is SEHNR and CDR2 FQNEAQ (reference sequence). The CDR3, as DNA: TGTGCCAGCAGCCTAATTGGAAACACTGAAGCTTTCTTT. Its protein product is CASSLIGNTEAFF.

This clone appeared once. The chain joins TRBV7-3 to TRBJ1-3; the D gene is possibly TRBD1 (5 bases). The CDR3 contains 13 residues. CDR1 is SGHTA and CDR2 is FQGTGA in the germline V gene. Trimming removed 5 bases at V and 3 bases at J, with 8 bases between. CDR3 bases: TGTGCCAGCAGCGCAGGGTTTGGAAACACCATATATTTT. Translation: CASSAGFGNTIYF.

The chain joins TRBV11-3 to TRBJ2-3, with 7 bases matching TRBD1. From germline, CDR1 is SGHNT and CDR2 YENEEA. The CDR3 loop spans 16 amino acids. Unmatched junction bases numbered 14, after V lost 5 bases and J lost 6 bases. Written as DNA, the CDR3 is TGTGCCAGCAGCACTAACGAAGGGGGCTTGTGGGATACGCAGTATTTT. Translation: CASSTNEGGLWDTQYF.

This chain links TRBV5-4 with TRBJ1-3; D is possibly TRBD1 (5 bases). V was pared by 4 bases and J by 0 bases, with 14 bases between. Looked up from germline, CDR1 is SGHNT and CDR2 is YYREEE (reference sequence). This CDR3 is built from 16 residues. CDR3 sequence: CASSTGTAISGNTIYF. CDR3 in DNA: TGTGCCAGCAGCACCGGGACCGCTATCTCTGGAAACACCATATATTTT.

The rearrangement links TRBV4-2 to TRBJ2-1, with TRBD2 identical over 9 bases. J gave up 8 bases and V 1 base, and 6 bases lay outside the gene matches. The CDR3 contains 15 residues. The germline CDR1 and CDR2 sequences are LGHNA and YNFKEQ. The CDR3 spells CASSQVRGGGDEQFF. The CDR3 bases are TGTGCCAGCAGCCAAGTGCGGGGGGGAGGGGATGAGCAGTTCTTC.

This clone was picked up one time. V and J are TRBV4-1 and TRBJ2-5, with D possibly TRBD2 on 5 matching bases. The germline gives CDR1 MGHRA, CDR2 YSYEKL. The CDR3 is 15 residues long. Trimming pared 1 base from V and 5 bases from J, leaving 14 bases between. The CDR3 bases are TGCGCCAGCAGCCAAGCCGGGATCCCGGATGAGACCCAGTACTTC. Its protein is CASSQAGIPDETQYF.

V gene TRBV7-8 combines with J gene TRBJ2-7, with no clear D. The germline V gene encodes CDR1 SGHVS and CDR2 FQNEAQ. This CDR3 has 13 residues. V shed 5 bases and J shed 0 bases, with 8 bases lying between them. Here the CDR3 reads CASSPRSSYEQYF. The CDR3 DNA reads as TGTGCCAGCAGCCCCAGGAGCTCCTACGAGCAGTACTTC.

This chain joins TRBV6-6 and TRBJ1-1; D not resolved. Germline V gives CDR1 MNHNY, CDR2 SVGAGI (reference sequence). The CDR3 is 15 residues long. V lost 6 bases and J lost 1, with 15 bases in between. CDR3 in amino acids: CASSRLKGENTEAFF. CDR3 sequence (DNA): TGTGCCAGCAGCCGCCTCAAGGGCGAGAACACTGAAGCTTTCTTT.

This chain joins TRBV7-9 and TRBJ1-6; TRBD1 agrees at 8 bases. Trimming removed 5 bases from V and 0 bases from J; junction bases left unmatched: 6. Germline assignment: CDR1 SEHNR and CDR2 FQNEAQ (reference sequence). The CDR3 has 17 residues. The CDR3 region has the DNA TGTGCCAGCAGCCTTCAGGGGGCCCTCTCCTATAATTCACCCCTCCACTTT. Translating it yields CASSLQGALSYNSPLHF.

The rearrangement links TRBV27 to TRBJ2-1; 8 bases align to TRBD1. The V segment lost 2 bases and the J segment 6 bases; nucleotides outside the gene matches: 6. The germline CDR1 and CDR2 sequences are MNHEY and SMNVEV (reference sequence). The CDR3 consists of 15 residues. CDR3 region: CASSLRDRLGNEQFF. CDR3 sequence (DNA): TGTGCCAGCAGTTTACGGGACAGGTTAGGCAATGAGCAGTTCTTC.

There are a few counts of this clone. The V and J genes are TRBV27 and TRBJ2-7; D may be TRBD1 (5 bases). The germline V and J ends were trimmed by 5 bases and 2 bases, with 22 bases remaining between them. CDR1 is MNHEY and CDR2 is SMNVEV in the germline V gene (reference sequence). CDR3 length: 17 amino acids. The CDR3 spells CASSPDRQLLNTYEQYF. In DNA, the CDR3 is TGTGCCAGCAGTCCCGACCGACAGCTTCTGAACACCTACGAGCAGTACTTC.

V usage is TRBV11-2 and J usage is TRBJ2-1, with D hard to call. The V and J ends lost 5 bases and 3 bases respectively, with 17 bases between them. The germline gives CDR1 SGHAT, CDR2 FQNNGV. This CDR3 comprises 16 residues. The CDR3 spells CASSLRGSGNYNEQFF. For the CDR3, the DNA is TGTGCCAGCAGCCTACGTGGGTCAGGCAACTACAATGAGCAGTTCTTC.

This clone was seen once. The V gene is TRBV10-3, the J gene TRBJ2-7; 12 positions agree with TRBD1. The CDR3 has 18 amino acids. In germline, CDR1 is ENHRY, CDR2 SYGVKD. Trimming took 3 bases from V and 4 from J; bases not matched to a gene: 13. In nucleotides, the CDR3 is TGTGCCATCAGTGAACGGAGGGGGACAGGGGGCCTCGCTTACGAGCAGTACTTC. It codes for CAISERRGTGGLAYEQYF.

Here the CDR3 reads CASSVSWGPYEQYF. The CDR3 region has the DNA TGTGCCAGCAGTGTTTCCTGGGGGCCCTACGAGCAGTACTTC. The chain employs TRBV2 and TRBJ2-7, with D possibly being TRBD1 (6 bases). The germline V and J ends were trimmed by 4 bases and 2 bases, with 12 bases remaining between them. The CDR3 is made up of 14 amino acids. The germline V gene has CDR1 SNHLY and CDR2 FYNNEI.

The chain combines TRBV6-1 with TRBJ2-7, with 9 bases that match TRBD1. CDR3 size: 14 residues. Trimming at V came to 6 bases and at J to 9 bases, leaving 12 bases not matched to a gene. Germline CDR1 and CDR2: MNHNS and SASEGT. CDR3 DNA: TGTGCCAGCAGACACCGGGACAGGGCCCAAGCGCAGTACTTC. As protein: CASRHRDRAQAQYF.

The genes are TRBV19 and TRBJ1-2; possibly TRBD1 for D (5 bases). The CDR3 has 12 residues. The germline CDR1 and CDR2 sequences are LNHDA and SQIVND (reference sequence). V shed 3 bases and J shed 3 bases, with 5 bases lying between them. CDR3 amino acids: CASSMGHYGYTF. The CDR3 nucleotides are TGTGCCAGTAGTATGGGACACTATGGCTACACCTTC.

The chain is built from TRBV11-2 and TRBJ2-3; 7 nucleotides line up with TRBD2. Trimming removed 4 bases from V and 9 bases from J; junction bases left unmatched: 10. The CDR3 extends over 14 amino acids. Germline V lookup: CDR1 SGHAT, CDR2 FQNNGV. The CDR3 loop reads CASSSSGVLVTQYF. The CDR3 DNA follows: TGTGCCAGCAGCTCTAGCGGCGTCTTGGTGACGCAGTATTTT.

The rearrangement uses TRBV7-2 and TRBJ2-6; D gene uncertain. V was pared by 0 bases and J by 4 bases, with 7 bases between. There are 15 residues in the CDR3. Germline CDR1 is SGHTA and CDR2 is FQGNSA. The CDR3 spells CASSLALGGANVLTF. CDR3 DNA sequence: TGTGCCAGCAGCTTAGCGCTTGGAGGGGCCAACGTCCTGACTTTC.

The chain links TRBV5-1 to TRBJ2-5; 9 bases line up with TRBD1. Germline V CDR1 and CDR2: SGHRS, YFSETQ. The V gene end was trimmed by 3 bases and the J gene end by 2 bases; junction bases not matched to a gene: 5. The CDR3 consists of 15 residues. Here the CDR3 reads CASSSAGTGQETQYF. DNA for the CDR3: TGCGCCAGCAGCTCGGCCGGGACAGGGCAAGAGACCCAGTACTTC.

The chain couples TRBV7-9 to TRBJ2-1, with D uncertain. Germline V gene lookup returns CDR1 SEHNR and CDR2 FQNEAQ (reference sequence). Trimming stripped 2 bases from V and 6 bases from J, with 5 bases between. The CDR3 length is 12 residues. CDR3 bases: TGTGCCAGCAGCTTATCACTCAATGAGCAGTTCTTC. This encodes CASSLSLNEQFF.

CDR3 sequence: CASSLHRETEAFF. The CDR3 DNA follows: TGTGCCAGCAGCTTACACAGGGAGACTGAAGCTTTCTTT. The chain employs TRBV7-3 and TRBJ1-1, with D perhaps matching TRBD1 (6 bases). Per germline, CDR1 SGHTA and CDR2 FQGTGA. Trimming pared 2 bases from V and 5 bases from J, leaving 9 bases between. The CDR3 extends over 13 amino acids.

This clone came up a few times. The chain joins TRBV7-9 to TRBJ1-6; D unresolved. Germline V lookup: CDR1 SEHNR, CDR2 FQNEAQ (reference sequence). Trimming took off 5 bases at V and 8 bases at J, with 13 bases between the two ends. This CDR3 region has 14 residues. The CDR3 DNA reads as TGTGCCAGCAGCGGCGTGGGCAGGCATTCACCCCTCCACTTT. The encoded protein is CASSGVGRHSPLHF.

A remark on this clone: No conserved phenylalanine or tryptophan ends this CDR3, so it is likely a read error. This chain joins TRBV6-6 and TRBJ1-6; a weak D match, TRBD1 (6 bases). Deletions cut 5 bases from V and 6 bases from J, with 11 bases between. CDR1 and CDR2 (germline): MNHNY, SVGAGI (reference sequence). The CDR3 is 14 amino acids. CDR3 sequence reads: CASSQRGGNSPLHL. The DNA of the CDR3 is TGTGCCAGCAGTCAAAGGGGGGGTAATTCACCCCTCCACCTT.

This sequence joins TRBV30 and TRBJ1-5; 12 bases line up with TRBD1. The germline CDR1 and CDR2 sequences are GTSNPN and SVGIG (reference sequence). There are 15 residues in the CDR3. V lost 2 bases and J lost 6; bases outside the gene matches: 5. CDR3 DNA: TGTGCCTGGAGTCGGGGACAGGGGGCAGGTCAGCCCCAGCATTTT. Translation: CAWSRGQGAGQPQHF.

The chain joins TRBV7-9 to TRBJ2-1; D uncertain. The CDR3 contains 14 residues. Germline lookup yields CDR1 SEHNR and CDR2 FQNEAQ (reference sequence). V was trimmed by 1 base and J by 8 bases, leaving 12 bases between them. The CDR3 sequence: CASSLEARRHEQFF. The CDR3 coding sequence is TGTGCCAGCAGCTTAGAGGCCCGGCGTCATGAGCAGTTCTTC.

This clone occurred once. The chain combines TRBV30 with TRBJ2-4; D is perhaps TRBD2 (6 bases). This CDR3 is built from 15 residues. V lost 3 bases to trimming and J lost 8 bases, with 20 bases between them. CDR1 and CDR2 from the germline V gene are GTSNPN and SVGIG (reference sequence). The CDR3 loop reads CAWRQFAISGDIQYF. In DNA, the CDR3 is TGTGCCTGGAGACAGTTTGCGATTTCGGGGGACATTCAGTACTTC.